Listed below are T cell receptor beta chains from one sample, sequenced in a study of shared clonotypes between healthy human individuals. Generated by immunoSEQ multiplex PCR, the TCRdb table keeps only in-frame clones and is missing some. The data hold about 980,000 clones, with approximately 80% observed a single time. Specimen: memory CD4+ T cells sorted from blood. The receptors come from a man between 18 and 35 years old in good health. Each CDR3 is given without its conserved first and last residue. Each record gives: J gene, D gene, clone size, CDR3 length, V gene, CDR3 protein. A D gene is named only where the DNA matches it firmly. Size is omitted from some rows. Given values are once, few, many or a class for expanded clones.

J: TRBJ1-6; D: -; size: -; length: 12; V: TRBV6-6; CDR3: ASGPDGANSPLH
J: TRBJ1-1; D: TRBD1; size: -; length: 14; V: TRBV7-8; CDR3: ASSPQGAMGSTEAF
J: TRBJ1-1; D: -; size: -; length: 13; V: TRBV7-9; CDR3: ASSLARGASTEAF
J: TRBJ1-5; D: -; size: -; length: 11; V: TRBV7-2; CDR3: ASSSGSHQPQH
J: TRBJ2-1; D: -; size: -; length: 13; V: TRBV25-1; CDR3: ASSEMGVVYNEQF
J: TRBJ1-4; D: TRBD1; size: once; length: 12; V: TRBV5-1; CDR3: ASSFEGAREKLF
J: TRBJ2-5; D: TRBD2; size: -; length: 12; V: TRBV11-2; CDR3: ASSFGRGGETQY
J: TRBJ2-1; D: -; size: -; length: 10; V: TRBV30; CDR3: AWSSRVNEQF
J: TRBJ2-3; D: -; size: -; length: 13; V: TRBV11-2; CDR3: ASSFAGRATDTQY
J: TRBJ2-7; D: -; size: -; length: 10; V: TRBV5-1; CDR3: ASSLDRHEQY
J: TRBJ2-5; D: -; size: -; length: 11; V: TRBV7-2; CDR3: ASSLRRSETQY
J: TRBJ2-1; D: -; size: -; length: 13; V: TRBV27; CDR3: ASTRLDRPYNEQF
J: TRBJ2-1; D: -; size: many; length: 10; V: TRBV2; CDR3: ASSDRVGEQF
J: TRBJ1-1; D: TRBD1; size: -; length: 12; V: TRBV11-2; CDR3: ASSIGTGITEAF